The next 29 T cell receptor beta chains were all read from a single sample in a study of T cells in Graves' hyperthyroidism and ophthalmopathy. Researchers amplified the TCR beta CDR3 regions from RNA transcripts. When the TCR CDR3 underwent first-round RT-PCR, the HTBI primer set was used. Each CDR3 protein gets one entry after TCRdb re-called the multiplex PCR reads with MiXCR. The profile shows around 380,000 distinct CDR3 sequences, approximately 15% of them singletons. Source material: blood. The origin of the receptors is a man younger than 40 with Graves' hyperthyroidism that later progressed to Graves' ophthalmopathy.

At least ten counts were recorded for this clonotype. The chain couples TRBV28 to TRBJ2-1, with TRBD1 identical over 11 bases. The junction had 10 bases not matched to a gene; V was cut back by 6 bases and J by 6 bases. The CDR3 extends over 16 amino acids. The germline V gene encodes CDR1 MDHEN and CDR2 SYDVKM. The CDR3 loop reads CASRILPGQGVNEQFF. The CDR3 DNA is TGTGCCAGCAGAATACTCCCGGGACAGGGGGTCAATGAGCAGTTCTTC.

The chain joins TRBV4-2 to TRBJ1-6, with unresolved D. Trimming stripped 0 bases from V and 5 bases from J, with 8 bases between. From germline, CDR1 is LGHNA and CDR2 YNFKEQ. The CDR3 length is 15 residues. CDR3 in DNA: TGTGCCAGCAGCCAAGAGATCGTCGATAATTCACCCCTCCACTTT. Amino acid sequence: CASSQEIVDNSPLHF.

This clonotype was recorded many times. This sequence joins TRBV27 and TRBJ1-4; the D is unclear. The ends were cut back, 1 base at V and 5 bases at J, with 8 bases in the middle. The germline gives CDR1 MNHEY, CDR2 SMNVEV (reference sequence). This CDR3 contains 14 residues. The CDR3 coding sequence is TGTGCCAGCAGTTTATGGTCGGGGAATGAAAAACTGTTTTTT. Amino acids: CASSLWSGNEKLFF.

This clonotype has a single count. V and J are TRBV7-9 and TRBJ2-1, with TRBD2 matching 8 bases. The CDR3 contains 14 residues. J was trimmed by 8 bases and V by 7 bases; bases with no gene match: 10. From germline, CDR1 is SEHNR and CDR2 FQNEAQ (reference sequence). The CDR3 loop is CASIQRTGGDEQFF. CDR3 sequence (DNA): TGTGCCAGCATTCAGCGGACGGGGGGGGATGAGCAGTTCTTC.

This clonotype was counted ten times or more. The gene calls are TRBV2 and TRBJ1-1; TRBD1 aligns across 9 bases. V lost 8 bases to trimming and J lost 1 base; unmatched junction nucleotides: 5. The CDR3 runs 14 residues. The germline V gene encodes CDR1 SNHLY and CDR2 FYNNEI. The CDR3 loop reads CASVPTGGNTEAFF. The CDR3 DNA reads TGTGCCAGCGTACCGACAGGGGGGAACACTGAAGCTTTCTTT.

This clonotype was seen many times. The genes are TRBV6-6 and TRBJ2-5, with D tentatively TRBD2 (5 bases). V lost 2 bases and J 1 base, leaving 8 bases between the germline ends. The CDR3 has 14 residues. Germline V lookup: CDR1 MNHNY, CDR2 SVGAGI (reference sequence). This CDR3 reads CASSYRGGQETQYF. CDR3 nucleotide sequence: TGTGCCAGCAGTTACCGGGGTGGCCAAGAGACCCAGTACTTC.

Details on this clonotype: A read error may explain this, as a much larger clone is one base away. The J gene is TRBJ2-3, the V gene TRBV27; D is ambiguous. CDR1 and CDR2 from the germline V gene are MNHEY and SMNVEV (reference sequence). V lost 3 bases to trimming and J lost 0 bases, with 10 bases between them. The CDR3 loop spans 15 amino acids. CDR3 region: CASSFGWRSTDTQYF. CDR3 in DNA: TGTGCCAGCAGTTTCGGTTGGCGGAGCACAGATACGCAGTATTTT.

Ten or more counts support this clonotype. The chain joins TRBV5-1 to TRBJ1-4; possible D gene TRBD1, 6 bases. Germline CDR1 and CDR2: SGHRS and YFSETQ. The CDR3 covers 16 residues. V lost 1 base to trimming and J lost 4 bases, with 14 bases between them. The CDR3 DNA follows: TGCGCCAGCAGCTTGTGGTCGGGGGCGGTTAATGAAAAACTGTTTTTT. It codes for CASSLWSGAVNEKLFF.

The CDR3 spells CSVDGRTYNEQFF. The CDR3 DNA is TGCAGCGTTGATGGACGGACCTACAATGAGCAGTTCTTC. This chain connects TRBV29-1 to TRBJ2-1; D is unclear. The ends were cut back, 3 bases at V and 2 bases at J, with 8 bases in the middle. Per the germline V gene, CDR1 is SQVTM and CDR2 is ANQGSEA. The CDR3 contains 13 residues.

The sample holds many counts of this clonotype. The gene calls are TRBV20-1 and TRBJ2-3, with 9 bases lining up with TRBD2. This CDR3 has 15 amino acids. The junction had 7 bases not matched to a gene; V was cut back by 5 bases and J by 1 base. Germline lookup yields CDR1 DFQATT and CDR2 SNEGSKA (reference sequence). In nucleotides, the CDR3 is TGCAGTGCTCCAGCGGGGGGAAGCGGCACAGATACGCAGTATTTT. Amino acid sequence: CSAPAGGSGTDTQYF.

This clonotype has a handful of counts. The CDR3 bases are TGTGCCAGCAGCCCGAGCCGCGCGGGGCCTTACGAGCAGTACTTC. Translated: CASSPSRAGPYEQYF. The chain carries TRBV7-2 and TRBJ2-7, with D tentatively TRBD2 (6 bases). The CDR3 extends over 15 amino acids. Germline V gives CDR1 SGHTA, CDR2 FQGNSA. The V end was cut by 5 bases, the J end by 4 bases, with 18 bases between. The full variable domain, with the rest looked up from reference TRBV7-2 and TRBJ2-7, is GAGVSQSPSNKVTEKGKDVELRCDPISGHTALYWYRQSLGQGLEFLIYFQGNSAPDKSGLPSDRFSAERTGGSVSTLTIQRTQQEDSAVYLCASSPSRAGPYEQYFGPGTRLTVT.

This clonotype was counted ten times or more. This sequence joins TRBV7-6 and TRBJ2-7, with 9 bases aligning to TRBD1. The ends lost 7 bases at V and 5 bases at J; junction bases unmatched: 9. The CDR3 is 14 residues long. Germline CDR1 SGHVS, CDR2 FNYEAQ. CDR3 bases: TGTGCCAGCAACCCCGGGACAGGGTATCACGAGCAGTACTTC. This sequence encodes CASNPGTGYHEQYF.

The chain recombines TRBV12-5 with TRBJ2-5; 12 nucleotides match TRBD2. Germline loops: CDR1 LGHNT, CDR2 FRNRAP. V shed 5 bases and J 1 base; nucleotides not matched to a gene: 2. There are 15 residues in the CDR3. DNA of the CDR3: TGTGCTAGTGGTGCGGGACTAGCGGGCCAAGAGACCCAGTACTTC. It translates to CASGAGLAGQETQYF.

This clonotype has at least ten counts. This rearrangement joins TRBV2 to TRBJ1-5; unclear D gene. The germline V gene has CDR1 SNHLY and CDR2 FYNNEI. The CDR3 has 14 residues. V was trimmed by 7 bases and J by 1 base, leaving 11 bases between them. The DNA for the CDR3 is TGTGCCAGCACGAGACACAGCAGCAATCAGCCCCAGCATTTT. It encodes CASTRHSSNQPQHF.

In this sample, this clonotype turned up many times. J is TRBJ2-1 and V is TRBV5-5, with 8 bases that match TRBD1. Germline-derived CDR1 and CDR2 are SGHKS and YYEKEE (reference sequence). J lost 2 bases, V lost 4 bases, and 8 bases had no gene match. This CDR3 region has 16 residues. Here the CDR3 DNA reads TGTGCCAGCAGCGGGACCGGGACAGGCCCCTACAATGAGCAGTTCTTC. Amino acids: CASSGTGTGPYNEQFF.

This clonotype has only a few counts. V is TRBV11-3 and J is TRBJ1-2; D not resolved. Germline V CDR1 and CDR2: SGHNT, YENEEA. V was pared by 1 base and J by 2 bases, with 8 bases between. CDR3 length: 14 amino acids. This CDR3 is CASSLGLLNYGYTF. The DNA for the CDR3 is TGTGCCAGCAGCTTAGGCCTTTTAAACTATGGCTACACCTTC.

In the case of this clonotype: Given a much more abundant clone one base away, this may be a read error. The CDR3 carries no conserved terminal phenylalanine or tryptophan, so it likely arises from a read error. This chain links TRBV6-5 with TRBJ2-7; 9 bases are shared with TRBD1. The CDR3 is 14 amino acids. The germline V gene has CDR1 MNHEY and CDR2 SVGAGI. V lost 4 bases to trimming and J lost 3 bases; unmatched junction nucleotides: 4. The CDR3 region is CASSWGQGGYEQYL. The CDR3, as DNA: TGTGCCAGCAGTTGGGGACAGGGAGGCTACGAGCAGTACCTC.

In this sample, this clonotype turned up many times. The gene calls are TRBV3-1 and TRBJ2-1; 10 bases map to TRBD2. The CDR3 covers 16 residues. The germline V gene has CDR1 LGHDT and CDR2 YNNKEL (reference sequence). V dropped 1 base and J dropped 3; count of bases not matched to a gene: 3. The CDR3 DNA reads TGTGCCAGCAGCCAAGCGGAGCGGGGGGGCTACAATGAGCAGTTCTTC. This gives the protein CASSQAERGGYNEQFF.

This clonotype occurred a few times. The chain joins TRBV18 to TRBJ2-7, with 7 positions matching TRBD1. V dropped 3 bases and J dropped 5; count of bases not matched to a gene: 4. CDR3 length equals 13 residues. CDR1 is KGHSH, CDR2 LQKENI, per germline. This CDR3 is CASSPQGVHEQYF. CDR3 in DNA: TGTGCCAGCTCACCGCAGGGGGTCCACGAGCAGTACTTC.

The chain carries TRBV24-1 and TRBJ2-3; 12 nucleotides align to TRBD1. This CDR3 spans 19 amino acids. V gave up 3 bases and J gave up 4 bases; unmatched junction bases: 13. Germline values: CDR1 KGHDR, CDR2 SFDVKD. The CDR3 loop reads CATSDPSGTGGIRADTQYF. CDR3 nucleotides: TGTGCCACCAGTGATCCCTCCGGGACAGGGGGCATAAGGGCAGATACGCAGTATTTT.

This clonotype was seen ten or more times. The chain uses TRBV11-3 and TRBJ1-4, with no clear D. Per germline, CDR1 SGHNT and CDR2 YENEEA. This CDR3 has 16 amino acids. Trimming took 3 bases from V and 0 from J, leaving 11 bases between them. The CDR3 loop is CASSFGLPATNEKLFF. DNA for the CDR3: TGTGCCAGCAGCTTCGGTCTCCCAGCAACTAATGAAAAACTGTTTTTT.

This clonotype showed up just a few times. V usage is TRBV6-1 and J usage is TRBJ1-6; 8 nucleotides line up with TRBD1. Germline CDR1 MNHNS, CDR2 SASEGT. With V trimmed by 5 bases and J by 6 bases, 9 bases remained unmatched. The CDR3 consists of 16 residues. The CDR3 DNA sequence: TGTGCCAGCAGTCCCACCGACAGGGGCGCTAATTCACCCCTCCACTTT. It yields the protein CASSPTDRGANSPLHF.

The rearrangement links TRBV4-2 to TRBJ1-5; D not resolved. The V end was cut by 0 bases, the J end by 0 bases, with 12 bases between. This CDR3 contains 17 residues. Germline V CDR1 and CDR2: LGHNA, YNFKEQ. The CDR3 sequence is CASSQEWGLDSNQPQHF. Here the CDR3 DNA reads TGTGCCAGCAGCCAAGAATGGGGTCTGGATAGCAATCAGCCCCAGCATTTT.

The V call is TRBV28, the J call TRBJ2-6; TRBD1 is a possible D gene (7 bases). V was trimmed by 5 bases and J by 10 bases, leaving 12 bases between them. This CDR3 is built from 13 residues. CDR1 MDHEN and CDR2 SYDVKM come from the germline V gene. The CDR3 sequence is CASSTQGGNVLTF. CDR3 sequence (DNA): TGTGCCAGCAGTACGCAGGGGGGAAACGTCCTGACTTTC.

This clonotype has a count of ten or more. CDR3 nucleotides: TGTGCCAGCAGTTATTCTACGGGGTGGCCCCAGCATTTT. This gives the protein CASSYSTGWPQHF. J is TRBJ1-5 and V is TRBV28; D is undetermined. Trimming pared 4 bases from V and 9 bases from J, leaving 13 bases between. This CDR3 region has 13 residues. Germline V gene sequence: CDR1 MDHEN, CDR2 SYDVKM. Drawing the rest from reference TRBV28 and TRBJ1-5, the complete variable domain is DVKVTQSSRYLVKRTGEKVFLECVQDMDHENMFWYRQDPGLGLRLIYFSYDVKMKEKGDIPEGYSVSREKKERFSLILESASTNQTSMYLCASSYSTGWPQHFGDGTRLSIL.

Concerning this clonotype itself: This may stem from a read error, because a much larger clone lies one nucleotide away. This rearrangement joins TRBV6-5 to TRBJ2-3, with TRBD2 matching over 8 bases. The length of the CDR3 is 16 residues. The germline V gene encodes CDR1 MNHEY and CDR2 SVGAGI. CDR3 protein: CASSYSPSGGTDAQYF. For the CDR3, the DNA is TGTGCCAGCAGTTACTCCCCCAGCGGGGGCACAGATGCGCAGTATTTT.

At least ten counts were recorded for this clonotype. CDR3 nucleotides: TGTGCCAGCCGGGACGGAGGCCTAATAGCCAAAAACATTCAGTACTTC. This codes for CASRDGGLIAKNIQYF. J is TRBJ2-4 and V is TRBV6-1, with D possibly called TRBD1 or TRBD2 (5 bases each). The CDR3 totals 16 residues. The V end was cut by 8 bases, the J end by 0 bases, with 17 bases between. The germline CDR1 and CDR2 sequences are MNHNS and SASEGT.

The chain links TRBV7-2 to TRBJ1-3, with a weak D call TRBD1 (5 bases). Germline lookup yields CDR1 SGHTA and CDR2 FQGNSA. V shed 6 bases and J shed 1 base, with 16 bases lying between them. This CDR3 is built from 16 residues. Here the CDR3 reads CASRLTGGGSGNTIYF. DNA of the CDR3: TGTGCCAGCAGACTAACCGGGGGGGGATCTGGAAACACCATATATTTT.

This clonotype was detected ten times or more. The chain recombines TRBV11-2 with TRBJ1-6; 7 positions agree with TRBD1. The CDR3 is 15 residues long. V trimming: 2 bases; J trimming: 7 bases; junction bases outside the gene matches: 5. Per germline, CDR1 SGHAT and CDR2 FQNNGV. CDR3 coding DNA: TGTGCCAGCAGCTTAAAGGGCAGGGGGAATTCACCCCTCCACTTT. Residues: CASSLKGRGNSPLHF.